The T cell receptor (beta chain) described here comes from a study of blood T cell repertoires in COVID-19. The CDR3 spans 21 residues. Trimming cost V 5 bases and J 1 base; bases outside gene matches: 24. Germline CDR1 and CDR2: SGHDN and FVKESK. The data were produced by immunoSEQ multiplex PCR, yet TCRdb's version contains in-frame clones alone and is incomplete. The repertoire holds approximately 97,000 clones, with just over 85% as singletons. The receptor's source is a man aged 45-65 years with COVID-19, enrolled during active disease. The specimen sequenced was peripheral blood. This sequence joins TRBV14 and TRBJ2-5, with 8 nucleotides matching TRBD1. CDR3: CASSARRVLGVTGGRQETQYF. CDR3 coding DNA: TGTGCCAGCAGCGCACGCCGGGTTTTAGGGGTCACAGGGGGTCGCCAAGAGACCCAGTACTTC.